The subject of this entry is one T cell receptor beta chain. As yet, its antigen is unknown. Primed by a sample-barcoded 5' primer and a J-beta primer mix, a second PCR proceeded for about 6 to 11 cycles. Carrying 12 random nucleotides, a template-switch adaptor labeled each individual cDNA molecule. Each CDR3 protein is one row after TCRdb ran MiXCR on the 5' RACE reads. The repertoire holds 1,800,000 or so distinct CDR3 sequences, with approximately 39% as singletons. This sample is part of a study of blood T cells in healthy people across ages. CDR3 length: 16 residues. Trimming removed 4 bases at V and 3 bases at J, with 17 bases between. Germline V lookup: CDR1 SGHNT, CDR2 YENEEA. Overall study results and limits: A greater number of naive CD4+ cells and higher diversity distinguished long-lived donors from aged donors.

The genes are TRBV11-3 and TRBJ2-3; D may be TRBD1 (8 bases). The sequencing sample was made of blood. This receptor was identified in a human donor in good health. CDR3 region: CASSSRTGRGTDTQYF. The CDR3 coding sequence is TGTGCCAGCAGCTCCCGGACAGGGAGGGGGACAGATACGCAGTATTTT.